A single sample gave rise to the 10 T cell receptor beta chains below, sequenced in a study of CD8+CD57+ T cells in acquired aplastic anemia. Patients included in sequencing had previously demonstrated CD8+CD57+ cell expansion by flow cytometry. Profiling that covered TCR beta VDJ and CDR3 relied on genomic DNA as its template. One entry per CDR3 protein results from TCRdb running MiXCR on the reads. The sample includes 200,000 to 250,000 distinct CDR3 sequences, about half of them seen just once. The sequenced sample consisted of sorted CD4+, CD8+, or CD8+CD57+ T cells (not recorded which) from PBMCs. The source is a human donor with aplastic anemia.

This clonotype has ten or more counts. The chain links TRBV5-1 to TRBJ1-4, with TRBD1 matching over 7 bases. CDR3 length: 16 residues. V dropped 4 bases and J dropped 5; count of bases not matched to a gene: 11. CDR1 is SGHRS and CDR2 is YFSETQ in the germline V gene. CDR3: CASSVGTVERNEKLFF. CDR3 coding DNA: TGCGCCAGCAGCGTCGGGACAGTCGAACGAAATGAAAAACTGTTTTTT.

This clonotype was picked up many times. The chain recombines TRBV7-9 with TRBJ2-7; D is perhaps TRBD2 (6 bases). The V and J ends lost 6 bases and 3 bases respectively, with 24 bases between them. CDR3 length equals 17 residues. Germline CDR1 and CDR2: SEHNR and FQNEAQ (reference sequence). Here the CDR3 DNA reads TGTGCCAGCAGATCCCAGGGTCGGGACTGGCGGTACTACGAGCAGTACTTC. Protein sequence: CASRSQGRDWRYYEQYF.

The chain is built from TRBV7-9 and TRBJ1-1; 7 bases are shared with TRBD1. V was pared by 6 bases and J by 7 bases, with 5 bases of the junction left unmatched. The germline gives CDR1 SEHNR, CDR2 FQNEAQ (reference sequence). The CDR3 covers 12 residues. CDR3 loop: CASSPDRVEAFF. In nucleotides, the CDR3 is TGTGCCAGCAGTCCCGACAGGGTTGAAGCTTTCTTT.

The CDR3 protein is CSVVWGTVGGETQYF. The DNA of the CDR3 is TGCAGCGTTGTGTGGGGGACAGTTGGGGGAGAGACCCAGTACTTC. The gene calls are TRBV29-1 and TRBJ2-5; 7 nucleotides agree with TRBD1. V shed 4 bases and J 4 bases; nucleotides not matched to a gene: 12. This CDR3 region has 15 residues. The V gene's germline CDR1 is SQVTM and CDR2 ANQGSEA.

The chain has TRBV2 and TRBJ1-1; TRBD1 matches at 10 bases. The CDR3 spans 15 residues. The J segment lost 5 bases and the V segment lost 1 base, leaving 4 bases of the junction unmatched. Germline V gene lookup returns CDR1 SNHLY and CDR2 FYNNEI. The CDR3 nucleotides read TGTGCCAGCAGTGAAGGGACAGGGGGACGGACTGAAGCTTTCTTT. Translation gives CASSEGTGGRTEAFF.

V is TRBV7-9 and J is TRBJ1-2; unclear D gene. The CDR3 spans 13 residues. Germline V lookup: CDR1 SEHNR, CDR2 FQNEAQ (reference sequence). Trimming pared 7 bases from V and 6 bases from J, leaving 15 bases between. The CDR3 sequence is CASNSDTFHGYTF. CDR3 nucleotides: TGTGCCAGCAACTCCGACACGTTCCATGGCTACACCTTC.

This clonotype was detected many times. The chain joins TRBV7-9 to TRBJ2-1; 7 bases match TRBD1. The germline CDR1 and CDR2 sequences are SEHNR and FQNEAQ (reference sequence). The CDR3 consists of 14 residues. Unmatched junction bases numbered 6, after V lost 5 bases and J lost 5 bases. CDR3 protein: CASSLGTADNEQFF. The CDR3 DNA is TGTGCCAGCAGCCTGGGGACAGCGGACAATGAGCAGTTCTTC.

The V gene is TRBV20-1, the J gene TRBJ2-5; 11 bases align to TRBD1. Germline loops: CDR1 DFQATT, CDR2 SNEGSKA (reference sequence). This CDR3 spans 14 amino acids. J gave up 5 bases and V 5 bases, and 7 bases lay outside the gene matches. The CDR3 coding sequence is TGCAGTGCTCTGCCGGGACAGGGGGTGGAGACCCAGTACTTC. It yields the protein CSALPGQGVETQYF.

This clonotype has at least ten counts. This chain links TRBV2 with TRBJ2-5, with a weak D call TRBD2 (6 bases). Germline CDR1 is SNHLY and CDR2 is FYNNEI. CDR3 size: 18 residues. V lost 2 bases to trimming and J lost 5 bases, with 24 bases between them. The DNA of the CDR3 is TGTGCCAGCAGTGAAACCTACCCGGGGGAAGAGGGGATGGAGACCCAGTACTTC. Its protein is CASSETYPGEEGMETQYF. The whole variable domain, remainder taken from reference TRBV2 and TRBJ2-5, is EPEVTQTPSHQVTQMGQEVILRCVPISNHLYFYWYRQILGQKVEFLVSFYNNEISEKSEIFDDQFSVERPDGSNFTLKIRSTKLEDSAMYFCASSETYPGEEGMETQYFGPGTRLLVL.

This clonotype was detected many times. V gene TRBV19 combines with J gene TRBJ1-2; D ambiguous. Deletions cut 0 bases from V and 0 bases from J, with 17 bases between. CDR1 is LNHDA, CDR2 SQIVND, per germline (reference sequence). This CDR3 comprises 18 residues. CDR3 sequence: CASSIDLNTLGSNYGYTF. Written as DNA, the CDR3 is TGTGCCAGTAGTATAGATCTCAACACCCTCGGATCTAACTATGGCTACACCTTC.